The clone carrying this T cell receptor (beta chain) came up once. TCRdb keeps only in-frame clones here, not all; method: immunoSEQ multiplex PCR. The table records around 150,000 clones, roughly 89% of them present only once. Germline CDR1 is MNHEY and CDR2 is SVGEGT. V lost 6 bases, J lost 0 bases, and 6 bases stayed unmatched. This CDR3 spans 15 amino acids. This entry comes from a study of control samples from healthy donors and cancer patients. Sequencing was done on a sample of blood. This clonotype was obtained from a man between 25 and 39 years old in good health. This rearrangement joins TRBV6-2 or TRBV6-3 to TRBJ2-7; TRBD2 agrees at 9 bases. CDR3 amino acids: CASSTRLAASYEQYF. In nucleotides, the CDR3 is TGTGCCAGCAGCACCCGACTAGCGGCCTCCTACGAGCAGTACTTC.